This T cell receptor (beta chain) comes out of a study of cytomegalovirus exposure and HLA in healthy donors. There were likely unrecorded immune exposures, though donors were nominally healthy when sampled. The PCR employed 60 Vbeta primers together with 13 Jbeta primers. TCRdb keeps only in-frame clones here, not all; method: immunoSEQ multiplex PCR. Altogether more than 75,000 clones are present, 70% to 90% being singletons, with the ten largest covering about 2.3%. Germline CDR1 is MDHEN and CDR2 is SYDVKM. Trimming shortened V by 8 bases and J by 2 bases, and 19 bases separated the two germline ends. The CDR3 has 15 residues.

Sequencing input: PBMCs. J is TRBJ2-7 and V is TRBV28, with D possibly matching TRBD2 (6 bases). The receptor was isolated from a man younger than 35 in good health and CMV-seronegative. The CDR3 protein is CASAPPPSATYEQYF. CDR3 sequence (DNA): TGTGCCAGCGCCCCCCCGCCTAGCGCTACCTACGAGCAGTACTTC.